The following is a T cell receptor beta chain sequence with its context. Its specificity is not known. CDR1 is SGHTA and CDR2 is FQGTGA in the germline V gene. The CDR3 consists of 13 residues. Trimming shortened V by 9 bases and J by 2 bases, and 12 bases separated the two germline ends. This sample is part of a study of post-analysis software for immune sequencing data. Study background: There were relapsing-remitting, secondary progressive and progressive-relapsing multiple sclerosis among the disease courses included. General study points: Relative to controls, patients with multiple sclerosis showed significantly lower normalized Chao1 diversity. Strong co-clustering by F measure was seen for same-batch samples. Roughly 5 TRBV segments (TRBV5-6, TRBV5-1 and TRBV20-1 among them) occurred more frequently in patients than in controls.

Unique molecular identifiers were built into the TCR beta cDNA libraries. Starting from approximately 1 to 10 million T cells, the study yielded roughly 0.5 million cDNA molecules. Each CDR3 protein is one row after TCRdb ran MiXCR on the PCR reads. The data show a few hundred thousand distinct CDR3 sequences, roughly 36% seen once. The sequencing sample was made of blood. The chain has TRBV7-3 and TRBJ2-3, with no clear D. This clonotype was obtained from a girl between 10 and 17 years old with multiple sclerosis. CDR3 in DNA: TGTGCCAGTAGCCGTACCAACACAGATACGCAGTATTTT. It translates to CASSRTNTDTQYF.